A single T cell receptor beta chain is shown here with its context. This specimen belongs to a study of shared T cell receptors in the human thymus. Repertoires were generated with immunoSEQ multiplex PCR, while TCRdb's copy carries only in-frame clones and drops some. The table lists roughly 410,000 clones, 85% to 95% of them singletons. CDR1 is ENHRY, CDR2 SYGVKD, per germline. Trimming took off 3 bases at V and 4 bases at J, with 18 bases between the two ends. The CDR3 is 16 residues long. The receptor's source is a human donor. The chain is built from TRBV10-3 and TRBJ2-5; TRBD2 is a possible D gene (7 bases). Sequences were obtained from thymocytes. The CDR3 DNA follows: TGTGCCATCAGTGACCTAGGGGAGGGCAGGGGAGAGACCCAGTACTTC. Its protein is CAISDLGEGRGETQYF.